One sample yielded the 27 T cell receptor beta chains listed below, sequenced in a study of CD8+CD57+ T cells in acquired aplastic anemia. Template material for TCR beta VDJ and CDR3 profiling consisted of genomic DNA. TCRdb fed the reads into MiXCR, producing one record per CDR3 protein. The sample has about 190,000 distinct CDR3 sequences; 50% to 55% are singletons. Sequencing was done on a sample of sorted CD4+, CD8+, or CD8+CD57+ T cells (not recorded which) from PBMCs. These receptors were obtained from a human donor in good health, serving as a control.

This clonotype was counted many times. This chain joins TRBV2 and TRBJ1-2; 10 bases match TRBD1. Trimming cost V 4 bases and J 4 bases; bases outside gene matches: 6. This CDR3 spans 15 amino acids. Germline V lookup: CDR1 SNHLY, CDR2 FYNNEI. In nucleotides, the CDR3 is TGTGCCAGCAGTGTCGGACAGGGGGGAGTCTATGGCTACACCTTC. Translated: CASSVGQGGVYGYTF.

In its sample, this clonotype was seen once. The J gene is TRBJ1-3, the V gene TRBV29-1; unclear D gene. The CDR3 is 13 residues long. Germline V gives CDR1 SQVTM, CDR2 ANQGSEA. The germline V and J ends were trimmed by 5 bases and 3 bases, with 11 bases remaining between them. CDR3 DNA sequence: TGCAGCGTTTCGGGAAACGGTGGAAACACCATATATTTT. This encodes CSVSGNGGNTIYF.

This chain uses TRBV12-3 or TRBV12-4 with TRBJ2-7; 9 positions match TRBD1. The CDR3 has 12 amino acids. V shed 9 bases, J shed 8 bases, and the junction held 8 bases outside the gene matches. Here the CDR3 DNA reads TGTGCCAGTGGACAGGGGAGCCCACAGCAGTACTTC. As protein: CASGQGSPQQYF.

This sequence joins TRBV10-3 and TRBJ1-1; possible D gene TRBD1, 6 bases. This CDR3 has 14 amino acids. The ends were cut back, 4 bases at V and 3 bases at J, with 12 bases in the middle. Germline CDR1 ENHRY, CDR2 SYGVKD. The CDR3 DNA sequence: TGTGCCATCAGTGTGGGGGGGGCCGACACTGAAGCTTTCTTT. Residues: CAISVGGADTEAFF.

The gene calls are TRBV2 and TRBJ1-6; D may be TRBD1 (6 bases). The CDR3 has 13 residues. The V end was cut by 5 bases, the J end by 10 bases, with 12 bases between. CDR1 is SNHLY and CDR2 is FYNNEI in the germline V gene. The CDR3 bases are TGTGCCAGCAGTCTACAGGGTACGTCACCCCTCCACTTT. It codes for CASSLQGTSPLHF.

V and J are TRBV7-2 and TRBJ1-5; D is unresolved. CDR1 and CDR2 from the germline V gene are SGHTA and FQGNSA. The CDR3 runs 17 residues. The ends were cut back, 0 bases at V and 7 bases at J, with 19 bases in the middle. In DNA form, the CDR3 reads TGTGCCAGCAGCTTAGCACTAGCGGGGTGGAATGAGCAGCCCCAGCATTTT. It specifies CASSLALAGWNEQPQHF.

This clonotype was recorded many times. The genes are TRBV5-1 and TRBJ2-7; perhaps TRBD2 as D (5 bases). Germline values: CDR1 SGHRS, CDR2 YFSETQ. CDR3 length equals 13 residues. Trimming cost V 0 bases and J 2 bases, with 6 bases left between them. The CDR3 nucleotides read TGCGCCAGCAGCTTGGACGGGACCTACGAGCAGTACTTC. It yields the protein CASSLDGTYEQYF.

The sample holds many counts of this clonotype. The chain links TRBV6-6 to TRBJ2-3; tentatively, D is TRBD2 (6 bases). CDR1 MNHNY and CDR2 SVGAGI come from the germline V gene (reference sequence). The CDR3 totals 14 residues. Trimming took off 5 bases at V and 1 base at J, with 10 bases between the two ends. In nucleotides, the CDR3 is TGTGCCAGCAGTCACCAGCGGGGCACAGATACGCAGTATTTT. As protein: CASSHQRGTDTQYF.

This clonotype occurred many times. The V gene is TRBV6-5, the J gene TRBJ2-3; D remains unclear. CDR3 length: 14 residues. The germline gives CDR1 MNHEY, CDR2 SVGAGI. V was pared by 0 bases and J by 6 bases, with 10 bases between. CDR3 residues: CASSYSMYLDTQYF. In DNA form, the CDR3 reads TGTGCCAGCAGTTACTCGATGTATTTGGATACGCAGTATTTT.

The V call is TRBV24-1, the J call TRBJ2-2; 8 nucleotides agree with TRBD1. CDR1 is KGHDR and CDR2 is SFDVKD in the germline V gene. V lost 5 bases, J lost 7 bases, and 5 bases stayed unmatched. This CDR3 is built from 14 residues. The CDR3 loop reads CATSARTGNGELFF. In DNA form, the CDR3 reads TGTGCCACCAGTGCCAGGACAGGGAACGGGGAGCTGTTTTTT.

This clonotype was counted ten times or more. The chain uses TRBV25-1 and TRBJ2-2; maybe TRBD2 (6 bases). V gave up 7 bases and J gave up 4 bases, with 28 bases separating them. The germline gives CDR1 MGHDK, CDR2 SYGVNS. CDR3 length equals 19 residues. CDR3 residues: CASKACWQDRGRITGELFF. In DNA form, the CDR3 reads TGTGCCAGCAAGGCTTGTTGGCAGGACCGAGGGAGGATCACCGGGGAGCTGTTTTTT.

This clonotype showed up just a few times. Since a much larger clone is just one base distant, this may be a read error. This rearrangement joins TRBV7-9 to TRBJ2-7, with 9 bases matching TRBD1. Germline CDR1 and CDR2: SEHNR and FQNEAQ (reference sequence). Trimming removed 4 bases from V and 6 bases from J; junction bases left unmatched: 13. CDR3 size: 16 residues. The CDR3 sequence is CASSSPGTGMFGEQYF. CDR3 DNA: TGTGCCAGCAGCTCACCCGGGACAGGGATGTTCGGCGAGCAGTACTTC.

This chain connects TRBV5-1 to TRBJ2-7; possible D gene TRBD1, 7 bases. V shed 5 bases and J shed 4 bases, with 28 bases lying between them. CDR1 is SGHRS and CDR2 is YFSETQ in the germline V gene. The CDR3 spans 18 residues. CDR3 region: CASRGSGAGRGVTYEQYF. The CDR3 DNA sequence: TGCGCCAGCAGAGGTTCTGGGGCCGGCAGGGGGGTGACATACGAGCAGTACTTC. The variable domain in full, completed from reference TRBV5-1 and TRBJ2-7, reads KAGVTQTPRYLIKTRGQQVTLSCSPISGHRSVSWYQQTPGQGLQFLFEYFSETQRNKGNFPGRFSGRQFSNSRSEMNVSTLELGDSALYLCASRGSGAGRGVTYEQYFGPGTRLTVT.

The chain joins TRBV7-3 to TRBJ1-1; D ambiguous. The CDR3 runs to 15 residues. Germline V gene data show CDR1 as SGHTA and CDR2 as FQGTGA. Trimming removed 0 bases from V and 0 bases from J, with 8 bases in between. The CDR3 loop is CASSLTPAMNTEAFF. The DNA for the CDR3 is TGTGCCAGCAGCTTAACACCAGCAATGAACACTGAAGCTTTCTTT.

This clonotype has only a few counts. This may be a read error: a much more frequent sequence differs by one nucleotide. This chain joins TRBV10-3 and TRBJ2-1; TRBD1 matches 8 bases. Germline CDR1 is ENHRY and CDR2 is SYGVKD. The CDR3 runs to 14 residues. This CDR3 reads CASSSSDRDNEQSF. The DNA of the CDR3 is TGTGCCAGCAGTTCGTCGGACAGGGACAATGAGCAGTCCTTC.

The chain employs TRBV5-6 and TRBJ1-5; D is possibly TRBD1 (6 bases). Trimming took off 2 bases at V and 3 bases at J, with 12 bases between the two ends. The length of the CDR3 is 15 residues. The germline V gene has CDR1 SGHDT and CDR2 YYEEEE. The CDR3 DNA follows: TGTGCCAGCAGCTTCCAGCGGGGGGCCAATCAGCCCCAGCATTTT. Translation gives CASSFQRGANQPQHF.

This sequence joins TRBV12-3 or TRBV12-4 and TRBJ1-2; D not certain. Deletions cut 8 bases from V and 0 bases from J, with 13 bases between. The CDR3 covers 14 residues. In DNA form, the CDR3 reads TGTGCCAGCGTCACGGGCCCCCCTAACTATGGCTACACCTTC. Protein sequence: CASVTGPPNYGYTF.

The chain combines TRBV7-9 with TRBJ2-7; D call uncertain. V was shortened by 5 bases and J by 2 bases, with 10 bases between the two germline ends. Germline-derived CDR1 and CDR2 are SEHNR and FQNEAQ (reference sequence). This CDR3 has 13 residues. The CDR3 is CASSPKGPYEQYF. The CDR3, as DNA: TGTGCCAGCAGCCCAAAGGGTCCCTACGAGCAGTACTTC.

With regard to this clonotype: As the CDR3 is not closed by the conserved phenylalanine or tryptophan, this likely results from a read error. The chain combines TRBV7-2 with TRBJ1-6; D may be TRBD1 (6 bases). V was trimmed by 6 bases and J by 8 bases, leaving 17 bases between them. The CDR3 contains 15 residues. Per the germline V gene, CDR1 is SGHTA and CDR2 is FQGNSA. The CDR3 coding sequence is TGTGCCAGCAGTTTAAAACACGGGGGCGATTCACCCCTCCACTCT. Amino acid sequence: CASSLKHGGDSPLHS.

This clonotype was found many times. The CDR3 DNA follows: TGTGCCAGCAGCGTACTAGCGGGGGGGGTGGATACGCAGTATTTT. Translation gives CASSVLAGGVDTQYF. J is TRBJ2-3 and V is TRBV9; 12 bases fit TRBD2. Germline values: CDR1 SGDLS, CDR2 YYNGEE. J was trimmed by 6 bases and V by 1 base; bases with no gene match: 3. This CDR3 has 15 residues.

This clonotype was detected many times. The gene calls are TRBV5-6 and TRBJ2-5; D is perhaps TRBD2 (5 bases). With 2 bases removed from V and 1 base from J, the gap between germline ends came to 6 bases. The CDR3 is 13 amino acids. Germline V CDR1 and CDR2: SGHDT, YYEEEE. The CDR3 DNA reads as TGTGCCAGCAGCTTCGGGGTCCAAGAGACCCAGTACTTC. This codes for CASSFGVQETQYF.

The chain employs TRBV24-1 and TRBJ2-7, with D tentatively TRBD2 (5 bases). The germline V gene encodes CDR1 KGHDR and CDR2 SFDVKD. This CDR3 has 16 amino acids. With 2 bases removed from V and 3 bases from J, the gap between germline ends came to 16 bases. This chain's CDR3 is CATSDSTGSSVYEQYF. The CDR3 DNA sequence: TGTGCCACCAGTGATTCCACGGGGTCGTCAGTCTACGAGCAGTACTTC.

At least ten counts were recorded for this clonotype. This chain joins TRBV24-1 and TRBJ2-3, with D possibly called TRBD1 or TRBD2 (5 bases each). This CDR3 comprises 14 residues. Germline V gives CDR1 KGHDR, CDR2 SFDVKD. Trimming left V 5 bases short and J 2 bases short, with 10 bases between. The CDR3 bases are TGTGCCACCAGTGGTCGAGGGGCCACAGATACGCAGTATTTT. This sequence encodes CATSGRGATDTQYF.

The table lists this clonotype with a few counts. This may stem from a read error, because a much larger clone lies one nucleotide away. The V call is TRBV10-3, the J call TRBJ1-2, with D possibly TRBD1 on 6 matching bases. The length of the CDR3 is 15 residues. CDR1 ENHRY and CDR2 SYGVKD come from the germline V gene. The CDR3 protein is CASTPGAVARYGHTF. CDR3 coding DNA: TGTGCCAGCACCCCGGGGGCCGTGGCCCGCTATGGCCACACCTTC.

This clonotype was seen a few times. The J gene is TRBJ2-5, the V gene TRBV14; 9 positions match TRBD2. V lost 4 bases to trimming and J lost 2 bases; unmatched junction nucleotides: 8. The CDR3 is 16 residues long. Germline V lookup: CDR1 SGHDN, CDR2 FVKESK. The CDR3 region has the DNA TGTGCCAGCAGCCCCCTCGCGGGGGGGCGGCAAGAGACCCAGTACTTC. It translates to CASSPLAGGRQETQYF.

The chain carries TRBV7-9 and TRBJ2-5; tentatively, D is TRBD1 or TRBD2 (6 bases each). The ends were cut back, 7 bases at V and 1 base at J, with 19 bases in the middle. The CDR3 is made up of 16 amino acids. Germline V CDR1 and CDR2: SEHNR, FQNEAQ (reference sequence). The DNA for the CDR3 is TGTGCCAGCATTAAGGGGGGAACAGGTTCCCAAGAGACCCAGTACTTC. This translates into CASIKGGTGSQETQYF.

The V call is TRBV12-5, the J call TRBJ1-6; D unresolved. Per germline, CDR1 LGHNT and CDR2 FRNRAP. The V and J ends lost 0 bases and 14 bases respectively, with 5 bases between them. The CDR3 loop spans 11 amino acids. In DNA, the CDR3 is TGTGCTAGTGGTTTGGTACTAACCCTCCACTTT. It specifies CASGLVLTLHF.